Each of the 26 T cell receptor beta chains below was sequenced from the same sample in a study of T cells after yellow fever vaccination. In TCRdb, the 5' RACE reads were re-called with MiXCR into one record per CDR3 protein. This sample has nearly 30,000 distinct CDR3 sequences, with 5% found just once. Sequences were derived from CD8+ T cells sorted from PBMCs, sampled 10 days after the yellow fever booster vaccination. These receptors were taken from a man aged 25-40 years who received the YFV17D yellow fever vaccine.

In this sample, this clonotype turned up many times. The CDR3 sequence is CSASGLAGSSYEQYF. The DNA for the CDR3 is TGCAGCGCCTCGGGACTAGCGGGGAGCTCCTACGAGCAGTACTTC. This sequence joins TRBV29-1 and TRBJ2-7, with 13 nucleotides matching TRBD2. The CDR3 loop spans 15 amino acids. V trimming: 7 bases; J trimming: 0 bases; junction bases outside the gene matches: 6. In germline, CDR1 is SQVTM, CDR2 ANQGSEA.

The table lists this clonotype with many counts. V is TRBV5-4 and J is TRBJ2-1, with D hard to call. CDR1 and CDR2 from the germline V gene are SGHNT and YYREEE (reference sequence). The V end lost 4 bases, the J end lost 8 bases, and 22 bases lay between the germline ends. The CDR3 runs 16 residues. The CDR3 here is CASSNLIDLALDEQFF. For the CDR3, the DNA is TGTGCCAGCAGCAACCTCATCGACTTAGCCCTCGATGAGCAGTTCTTC.

This clonotype was seen ten or more times. The chain recombines TRBV5-6 with TRBJ2-7; D is unresolved. Germline CDR1 SGHDT, CDR2 YYEEEE. Deletions cut 1 base from V and 7 bases from J, with 9 bases between. CDR3 size: 12 residues. This CDR3 is CASSLSPSEQYF. CDR3 coding DNA: TGTGCCAGCAGCTTGTCGCCCAGTGAGCAGTACTTC.

This clonotype was recorded many times. J is TRBJ2-3 and V is TRBV6-5; no clear D gene. Trimming pared 2 bases from V and 0 bases from J, leaving 9 bases between. This CDR3 has 15 residues. Germline-derived CDR1 and CDR2 are MNHEY and SVGAGI. CDR3 residues: CASSYGQSSTDTQYF. DNA for the CDR3: TGTGCCAGCAGTTACGGGCAGTCTAGCACAGATACGCAGTATTTT.

There are many counts of this clonotype. V usage is TRBV6-4 and J usage is TRBJ2-5; unclear D gene. The germline V gene has CDR1 MRHNA and CDR2 SNTAGT. Trimming stripped 7 bases from V and 5 bases from J, with 8 bases between. CDR3 length equals 11 residues. CDR3 sequence reads: CASIRAETQYF. In nucleotides, the CDR3 is TGTGCCAGCATTAGGGCGGAGACCCAGTACTTC.

This clonotype was seen many times. CDR3 coding DNA: TGCAGCGTAGAGACCGGGATTGAAGCTGAAAAACTGTTTTTT. It is translated as CSVETGIEAEKLFF. The gene calls are TRBV29-1 and TRBJ1-4; no definite D call. Germline V gene data show CDR1 as SQVTM and CDR2 as ANQGSEA. The CDR3 sequence is 14 residues long. Deletions cut 6 bases from V and 7 bases from J, with 18 bases between.

In regard to this clonotype: Since a much larger clone is just one base distant, this may be a read error. The chain links TRBV4-2 to TRBJ2-1; 7 positions agree with TRBD2. The CDR3 consists of 16 residues. Germline assignment: CDR1 LGHNA and CDR2 YNFKEQ. Trimming at V came to 3 bases and at J to 10 bases, leaving 15 bases not matched to a gene. For the CDR3, the DNA is TGTGCCAGCAGCCAGAATTGGCTAGCGGTTAGCCACGAGCAGTTCTTC. This encodes CASSQNWLAVSHEQFF.

This clonotype was seen ten or more times. The rearrangement uses TRBV19 and TRBJ1-1, with D possibly TRBD1 on 5 matching bases. This CDR3 spans 12 amino acids. Germline loops: CDR1 LNHDA, CDR2 SQIVND (reference sequence). The germline V and J ends were trimmed by 3 bases and 5 bases, with 7 bases remaining between them. This chain's CDR3 is CASSMGGTEAFF. The CDR3 bases are TGTGCCAGTAGTATGGGGGGGACTGAAGCTTTCTTT.

This clonotype was found many times. The chain carries TRBV7-8 and TRBJ2-3, with 8 bases aligning to TRBD2. This CDR3 is built from 18 residues. After removal of 5 bases from V and 0 bases from J, the junction contained 13 bases not matched to a gene. CDR1 and CDR2 from the germline V gene are SGHVS and FQNEAQ. The CDR3 DNA follows: TGTGCCAGCAGCAAAAACCCGCGGGAGGCCCCTAGCACAGATACGCAGTATTTT. It codes for CASSKNPREAPSTDTQYF.

This clonotype was observed at least ten times. The chain is built from TRBV5-1 and TRBJ2-7, with 9 bases lining up with TRBD2. The CDR3 is 15 amino acids. Germline CDR1 and CDR2: SGHRS and YFSETQ. J gave up 6 bases and V 3 bases, and 10 bases lay outside the gene matches. CDR3 amino acids: CASSSASGTPAEQYF. In nucleotides, the CDR3 is TGCGCCAGCAGCTCTGCTAGCGGGACGCCTGCCGAGCAGTACTTC.

This clonotype was detected ten times or more. The genes are TRBV28 and TRBJ2-7, with D possibly called TRBD1 or TRBD2 (8 bases each). The V end lost 7 bases, the J end lost 5 bases, and 30 bases lay between the germline ends. The CDR3 spans 18 residues. Germline CDR1 MDHEN, CDR2 SYDVKM. The CDR3 sequence is CASKPQGVVGLAQDEQYF. For the CDR3, the DNA is TGTGCCAGCAAACCACAGGGGGTGGTTGGACTAGCACAAGACGAGCAGTACTTC.

This clonotype was counted at least ten times. The chain employs TRBV6-2 or TRBV6-3 and TRBJ2-1, with D unresolved. Germline lookup yields CDR1 MNHEY and CDR2 SVGEGT. The V and J ends lost 0 bases and 6 bases respectively, with 6 bases between them. The CDR3 sequence is 13 residues long. DNA for the CDR3: TGTGCCAGCAGTTACTCGAGTGGCAATGAGCAGTTCTTC. Its translation: CASSYSSGNEQFF.

Ten or more counts support this clonotype. The V call is TRBV12-3 or TRBV12-4, the J call TRBJ1-2; no reliable D call. CDR3 size: 15 residues. The V gene lost 3 bases and the J gene lost 4 bases, with 15 bases spanning the gap. The CDR3 region is CASSFEAGRFYGYTF. In DNA form, the CDR3 reads TGTGCCAGCAGTTTTGAGGCGGGCAGGTTCTATGGCTACACCTTC.

This clonotype came up many times. V is TRBV25-1 and J is TRBJ1-1; D gene ambiguous. Germline CDR1 and CDR2: MGHDK and SYGVNS. This CDR3 has 13 residues. V was shortened by 4 bases and J by 4 bases, with 10 bases between the two germline ends. CDR3 protein: CASSVVLSTEAFF. Written as DNA, the CDR3 is TGTGCCAGCAGTGTCGTCCTATCCACTGAAGCTTTCTTT.

This clonotype has a count of ten or more. The gene calls are TRBV5-1 and TRBJ2-3; 8 positions match TRBD2. CDR3 length equals 13 residues. The V gene's germline CDR1 is SGHRS and CDR2 YFSETQ. J lost 5 bases, V lost 7 bases, and 6 bases had no gene match. The CDR3 sequence: CASEAGVGDTQYF. For the CDR3, the DNA is TGCGCCAGCGAAGCGGGAGTGGGAGATACGCAGTATTTT.

This clonotype was detected many times. The rearrangement links TRBV11-2 to TRBJ2-5, with D possibly TRBD2 on 6 matching bases. The V end lost 1 base, the J end lost 5 bases, and 11 bases lay between the germline ends. The V gene's germline CDR1 is SGHAT and CDR2 FQNNGV. The CDR3 spans 14 residues. The CDR3 DNA reads TGTGCCAGCAGCTTAGTCGAGGGGAGGGAGACCCAGTACTTC. The encoded protein is CASSLVEGRETQYF. The full variable domain, in which reference TRBV11-2 and TRBJ2-5 provide the parts outside the CDR3, is EAGVAQSPRYKIIEKRQSVAFWCNPISGHATLYWYQQILGQGPKLLIQFQNNGVVDDSQLPKDRFSAERLKGVDSTLKIQPAKLEDSAVYLCASSLVEGRETQYFGPGTRLLVL.

This clonotype was seen a few times. A read error may produce the germline difference seen at one junction end. V is TRBV20-1 and J is TRBJ1-1; the D is unclear. Germline V gene data show CDR1 as DFQATT and CDR2 as SNEGSKA (reference sequence). The CDR3 spans 17 residues. The CDR3 protein is CCARRAASFAMNTEAFF. The CDR3 DNA follows: TGCTGTGCTAGACGTGCAGCAAGCTTCGCTATGAACACTGAAGCTTTCTTT.

This clonotype was observed at least ten times. This chain joins TRBV21-1 and TRBJ2-5. TRBV21-1 is listed as a pseudogene. There are 13 residues in the CDR3. The CDR3 loop is CASSIFQWETQYF. The CDR3 DNA reads as TGTGCCAGCAGCATCTTCCAGTGGGAGACCCAGTACTTC.

This clonotype was detected ten times or more. The chain joins TRBV20-1 to TRBJ2-1, with no clear D. This CDR3 comprises 14 residues. Trimming took 6 bases from V and 0 from J, leaving 12 bases between them. CDR1 and CDR2 (germline): DFQATT, SNEGSKA (reference sequence). The CDR3 loop is CSASRLSSYNEQFF. The CDR3 bases are TGCAGTGCCAGTCGTCTGAGCTCCTACAATGAGCAGTTCTTC.

This clonotype has at least ten counts. V and J are TRBV5-1 and TRBJ2-1, with 11 positions matching TRBD1. Per the germline V gene, CDR1 is SGHRS and CDR2 is YFSETQ. The CDR3 is 15 residues long. Trimming cost V 0 bases and J 6 bases; bases outside gene matches: 2. This CDR3 is CASSLGGQGANEQFF. CDR3 bases: TGCGCCAGCAGCTTGGGAGGACAGGGGGCCAATGAGCAGTTCTTC.

In this sample, this clonotype turned up many times. In DNA, the CDR3 is TGTGCTAGTGGTTTGGCCGCGGGAGTCCTCCAAGAGACCCAGTACTTC. This translates into CASGLAAGVLQETQYF. The genes are TRBV12-5 and TRBJ2-5; 7 positions agree with TRBD2. V gave up 1 base and J gave up 1 base; unmatched junction bases: 6. Germline V gene sequence: CDR1 LGHNT, CDR2 FRNRAP. The CDR3 contains 16 residues.

This clonotype has a count of ten or more. The rearrangement joins TRBV27 to TRBJ2-3, with D tentatively TRBD1 or TRBD2 (5 bases each). Germline V gene sequence: CDR1 MNHEY, CDR2 SMNVEV (reference sequence). The CDR3 has 15 amino acids. The V and J ends lost 0 bases and 2 bases respectively, with 9 bases between them. CDR3 sequence (DNA): TGTGCCAGCAGTTTATCCCCCGGGACCACAGATACGCAGTATTTT. Its protein is CASSLSPGTTDTQYF.

This clonotype was detected ten times or more. J is TRBJ2-5 and V is TRBV6-2 or TRBV6-3; a possible D gene is TRBD2 (6 bases). With 2 bases removed from V and 3 bases from J, the gap between germline ends came to 7 bases. The CDR3 length is 13 residues. Germline V gene lookup returns CDR1 MNHEY and CDR2 SVGEGT. CDR3 DNA sequence: TGTGCCAGCAGTTACGGGGAGGAAGAGACCCAGTACTTC. Protein product: CASSYGEEETQYF.

This clonotype showed up many times. V usage is TRBV5-5 and J usage is TRBJ2-7; 9 positions match TRBD2. Germline V lookup: CDR1 SGHKS, CDR2 YYEKEE (reference sequence). The CDR3 runs 16 residues. V shed 0 bases and J 5 bases; nucleotides not matched to a gene: 9. This chain's CDR3 is CASSLEVSGSLNEQYF. The CDR3 bases are TGTGCCAGCAGCTTGGAGGTTAGCGGGAGTCTCAACGAGCAGTACTTC.

This clonotype was recorded many times. The CDR3 DNA is TGCGCCAGCAGCGGAGGGACAGGGGCGAGCGAGCAGTTCTTC. Its protein is CASSGGTGASEQFF. The chain joins TRBV4-3 to TRBJ2-1; 10 nucleotides line up with TRBD1. Germline CDR1 and CDR2: LGHNA and YSLEER. There are 14 residues in the CDR3. V was pared by 5 bases and J by 10 bases, with 8 bases of the junction left unmatched.

At least ten counts were recorded for this clonotype. The rearrangement links TRBV4-3 to TRBJ2-3, with a weak D call TRBD2 (5 bases). The CDR3 covers 16 residues. Trimming removed 4 bases at V and 2 bases at J, with 16 bases between. Germline V gives CDR1 LGHNA, CDR2 YSLEER. CDR3 DNA: TGCGCCAGCAGCCCCGGGAACTCCCGGTCCACAGATACGCAGTATTTT. Residues: CASSPGNSRSTDTQYF.